This T cell receptor (beta chain) stems from a study of T cell responses to AZD1222 COVID-19 vaccine. Study-level results: No repertoire was sampled before or during the peak T cell response, only after it. Donors, mostly white British, included more females; clonal diversity was possibly underestimated.

Germline values: CDR1 MGHDK, CDR2 SYGVNS. Trimming cost V 1 base and J 1 base, with 8 bases left between them. The CDR3 has 16 amino acids. Note on this clone: Its antigen is unidentified.

Here immunoSEQ multiplex PCR was the method, and the copy in TCRdb shows in-frame clones only, minus some. The sample shows just under 90,000 clones, 70% to 90% of them seen only once. This chain joins TRBV25-1 and TRBJ2-6; a weak D match, TRBD1 (6 bases). The sequence came from an adult in good health. The sequencing used peripheral blood, collected on day 0 of MenACWY control vaccination. As DNA, the CDR3 is TGTGCCAGCAGTGAATTTCAGGGGTCTGGGGCCAACGTCCTGACTTTC. Translating it yields CASSEFQGSGANVLTF. The variable domain in full, with the rest retrieved from reference TRBV25-1 and TRBJ2-6, is EADIYQTPRYLVIGTGKKITLECSQTMGHDKMYWYQQDPGMELHLIHYSYGVNSTEKGDLSSESTVSRIRTEHFPLTLESARPSHTSQYLCASSEFQGSGANVLTFGAGSRLTVL.